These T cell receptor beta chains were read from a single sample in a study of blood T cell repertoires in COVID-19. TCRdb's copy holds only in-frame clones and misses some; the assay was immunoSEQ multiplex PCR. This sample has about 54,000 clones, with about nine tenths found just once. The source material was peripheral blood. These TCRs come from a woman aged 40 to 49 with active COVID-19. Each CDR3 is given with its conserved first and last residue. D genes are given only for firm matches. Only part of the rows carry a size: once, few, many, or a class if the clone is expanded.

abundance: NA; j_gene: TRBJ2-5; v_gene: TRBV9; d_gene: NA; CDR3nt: TGTGCCAGCAGCGTAGGTACACTAGAATCTGAGACCCAGTACTTC; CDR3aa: CASSVGTLESETQYF
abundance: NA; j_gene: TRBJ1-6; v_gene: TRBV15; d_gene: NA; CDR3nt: TGTGCCACCAGCAGAGAACCCGGGACACTCTCACCCCTCCACTTT; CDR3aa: CATSREPGTLSPLHF
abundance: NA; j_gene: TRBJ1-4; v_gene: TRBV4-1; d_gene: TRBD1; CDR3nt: TGCGCCAGCAGCCAACAACGCGGGACAGGGGATGAAAAACTGTTTTTT; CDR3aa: CASSQQRGTGDEKLFF
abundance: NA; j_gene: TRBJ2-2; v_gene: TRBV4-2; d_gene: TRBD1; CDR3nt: TGTGCCAGCAGCCAAGATCAGGGGGCAAGCGGGGAGCTGTTTTTT; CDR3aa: CASSQDQGASGELFF
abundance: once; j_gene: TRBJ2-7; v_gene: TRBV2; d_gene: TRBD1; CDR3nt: TGTGCCAGCACCGAAGACAGGGGCGAGCAGTACTTC; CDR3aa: CASTEDRGEQYF
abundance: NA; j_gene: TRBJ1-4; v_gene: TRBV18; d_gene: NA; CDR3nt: TGTGCCAGCTCACCAGGGTATGGCGGTAATGAAAAACTGTTTTTT; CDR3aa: CASSPGYGGNEKLFF
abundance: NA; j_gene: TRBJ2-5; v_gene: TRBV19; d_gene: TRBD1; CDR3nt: TGTGCCAGTAGTCCGGGACAGGGATTAGGAGAGACCCAGTACTTC; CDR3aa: CASSPGQGLGETQYF
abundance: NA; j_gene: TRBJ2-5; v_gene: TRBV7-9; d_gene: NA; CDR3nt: TGTGCCAGCAGGATGATTGAGCGACAAGAGACCCAGTACTTC; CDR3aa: CASRMIERQETQYF
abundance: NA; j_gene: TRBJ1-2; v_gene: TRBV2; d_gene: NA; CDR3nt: TGTGCCAGTACCGGAGAAATATATGGCTACACCTTC; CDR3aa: CASTGEIYGYTF
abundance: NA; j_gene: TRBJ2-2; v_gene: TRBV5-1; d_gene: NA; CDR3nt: TGCGCCAGCAGCCTCCGGGGGTCCGGGGAGCTGTTTTTT; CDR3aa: CASSLRGSGELFF
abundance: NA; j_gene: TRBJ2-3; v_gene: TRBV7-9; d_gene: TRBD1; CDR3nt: TGTGCCAGCAGCTCAGGAGGGACAGGACGAGCAGATACGCAGTATTTT; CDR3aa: CASSSGGTGRADTQYF
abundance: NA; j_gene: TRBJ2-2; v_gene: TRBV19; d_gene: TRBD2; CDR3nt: TGTGCCAGTAGTATGAGTAGCGGGGAGAACACCGGGGAGCTGTTTTTT; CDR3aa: CASSMSSGENTGELFF
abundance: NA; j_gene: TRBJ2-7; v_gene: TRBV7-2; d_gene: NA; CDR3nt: TGTGCCAGCAGCTTAGTACAGGCCTACGAGCAGTACTTC; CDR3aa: CASSLVQAYEQYF
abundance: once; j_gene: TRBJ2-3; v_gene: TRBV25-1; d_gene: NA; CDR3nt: TGTGCCAGCAGTCCCCACGGGGGTACTTCAGATACGCAGTATTTT; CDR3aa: CASSPHGGTSDTQYF
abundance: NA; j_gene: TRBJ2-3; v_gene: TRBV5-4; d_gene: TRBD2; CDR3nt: TGTGCCAGCAGCTTGCCGGGACTAGCGGGGGGGCGCAATACGCAGTATTTT; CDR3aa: CASSLPGLAGGRNTQYF
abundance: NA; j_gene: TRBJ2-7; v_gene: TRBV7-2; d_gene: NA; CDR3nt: TGTGCCAGCAGCCGTCTAATCGGGACAATGTCCTACGAGCAGTACTTC; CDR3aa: CASSRLIGTMSYEQYF
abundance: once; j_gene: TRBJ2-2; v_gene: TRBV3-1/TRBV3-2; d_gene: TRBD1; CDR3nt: TGTGCCAGCAGCCTTGCACGACAGGGTTCGAACACCGGGGAGCTGTTTTTT; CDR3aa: CASSLARQGSNTGELFF
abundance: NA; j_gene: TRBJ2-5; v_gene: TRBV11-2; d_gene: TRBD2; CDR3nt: TGTGCCAGCAGCTTCCGTAGCGGGGGATACCAAGAGACCCAGTACTTC; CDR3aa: CASSFRSGGYQETQYF
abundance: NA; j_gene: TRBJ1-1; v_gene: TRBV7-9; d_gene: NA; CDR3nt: TGTGCCAGCAGCCCCACAGTAATGAACACTGAAGCTTTCTTT; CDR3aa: CASSPTVMNTEAFF
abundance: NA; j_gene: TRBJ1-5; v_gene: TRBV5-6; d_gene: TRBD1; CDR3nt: TGTGCCAGCAGCTTCGGGACAGGGGGCGCTCAGCCCCAGCATTTT; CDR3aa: CASSFGTGGAQPQHF
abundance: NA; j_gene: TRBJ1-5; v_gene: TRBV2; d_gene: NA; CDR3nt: TGTGCCAGCAGTGGGCCTAATCAGCCCCAGCATTTT; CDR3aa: CASSGPNQPQHF
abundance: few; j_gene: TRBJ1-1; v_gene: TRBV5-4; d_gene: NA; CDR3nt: TGTGCCAGCAGCTTACAGGGACCCACTGAAGCTTTCTTT; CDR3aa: CASSLQGPTEAFF
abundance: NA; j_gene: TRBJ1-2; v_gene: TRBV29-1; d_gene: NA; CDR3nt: TGCAGCGTTTTTGCATCGGATGGCTACACCTTC; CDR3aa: CSVFASDGYTF
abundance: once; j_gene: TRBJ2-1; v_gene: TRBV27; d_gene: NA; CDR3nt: TGTGCCAGCAGGATACTCAGGGGTGGGGGTTCCTACAATGAGCAGTTCTTC; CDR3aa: CASRILRGGGSYNEQFF
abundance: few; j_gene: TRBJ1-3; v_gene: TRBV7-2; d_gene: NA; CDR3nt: TGTGCCAGCAGCTCCGCGACAGGTTTCTCTGGAAACACCATATATTTT; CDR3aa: CASSSATGFSGNTIYF
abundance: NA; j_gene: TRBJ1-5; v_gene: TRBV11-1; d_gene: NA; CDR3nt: TGTGCCAGCAGCTTAGCGCAGGGCCCCATATCCCCCCAGCATTTT; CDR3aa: CASSLAQGPISPQHF
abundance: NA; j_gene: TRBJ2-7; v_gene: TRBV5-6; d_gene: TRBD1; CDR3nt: TGTGCCAGCAGCTTTGACAGGGACGAGCAGTACTTC; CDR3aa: CASSFDRDEQYF
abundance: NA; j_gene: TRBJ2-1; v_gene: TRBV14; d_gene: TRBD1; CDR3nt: TGTGCCAGCAGCCACAGGGGGCCCGGTGAGCAGTTCTTC; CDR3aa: CASSHRGPGEQFF
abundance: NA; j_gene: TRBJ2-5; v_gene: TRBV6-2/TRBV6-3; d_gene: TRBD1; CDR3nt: TGTGCCAGCAGTTCATACGGACAGGGCGGGGAGACCCAGTACTTC; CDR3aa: CASSSYGQGGETQYF
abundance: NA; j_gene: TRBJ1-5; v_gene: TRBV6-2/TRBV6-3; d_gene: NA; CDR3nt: TGTGCCAGCAGTTACTCCCCCGGATTCGACAGGATGAATCAGCCCCAGCATTTT; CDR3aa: CASSYSPGFDRMNQPQHF
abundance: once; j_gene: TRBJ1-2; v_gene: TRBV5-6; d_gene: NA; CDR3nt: TGTGCCAGCAGCTTTGACGTCTCCCTAGGCAACTATGGCTACACCTTC; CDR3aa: CASSFDVSLGNYGYTF
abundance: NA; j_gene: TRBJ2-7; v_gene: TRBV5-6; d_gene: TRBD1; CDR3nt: TGTGCCAGCAGCTTGGGGGGACAGGGGTACGAGCAGTACTTC; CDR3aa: CASSLGGQGYEQYF
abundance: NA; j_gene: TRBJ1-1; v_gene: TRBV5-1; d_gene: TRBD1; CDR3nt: TGCGCCAGCAGCCAGGACAGGGGGGGCACTGAAGCTTTCTTT; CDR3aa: CASSQDRGGTEAFF
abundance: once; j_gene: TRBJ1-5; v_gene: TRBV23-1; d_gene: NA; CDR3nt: TGCGCCAGCGTTAACAGGGACAATCAGCCCCAGCATTTT; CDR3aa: CASVNRDNQPQHF
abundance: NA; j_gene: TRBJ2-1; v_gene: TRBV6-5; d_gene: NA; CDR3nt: TGTGCCAGCAGTTGGGGTAGCGGCAGCTCCTACAATGAGCAGTTCTTC; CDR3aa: CASSWGSGSSYNEQFF
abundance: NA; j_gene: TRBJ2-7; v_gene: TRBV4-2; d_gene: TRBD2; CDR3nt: TGTGCCAGCAGCCAAGGACGGACTAGCGGCTACGAGCAGTACTTC; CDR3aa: CASSQGRTSGYEQYF
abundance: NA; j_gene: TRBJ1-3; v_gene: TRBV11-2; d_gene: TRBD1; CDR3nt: TGTGCCAGCAGCTTAGCAGGGGGCGGAAACACCATATATTTT; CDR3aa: CASSLAGGGNTIYF
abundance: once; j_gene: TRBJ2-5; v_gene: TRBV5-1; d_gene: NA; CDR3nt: TGCGCCAGCAGCCCCACAGACCCAGGGCTCGGAGAGACCCAGTACTTC; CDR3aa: CASSPTDPGLGETQYF
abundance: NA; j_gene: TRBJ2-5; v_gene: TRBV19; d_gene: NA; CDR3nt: TGTGCCAGTAGTACACAGGGTGTTGGAGAGACCCAGTACTTC; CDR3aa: CASSTQGVGETQYF
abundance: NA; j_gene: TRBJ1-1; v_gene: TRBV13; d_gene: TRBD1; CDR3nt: TGTGCCAGCAGCACCTACCGCCGGACAGGGCCTCACACTGAAGCTTTCTTT; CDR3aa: CASSTYRRTGPHTEAFF
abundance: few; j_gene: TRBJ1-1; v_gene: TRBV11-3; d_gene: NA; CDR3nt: TGTGCCAGCAGCTTAGTTCTTCAGGCCCGGGGTAGGACTGAAGCTTTCTTT; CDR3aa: CASSLVLQARGRTEAFF